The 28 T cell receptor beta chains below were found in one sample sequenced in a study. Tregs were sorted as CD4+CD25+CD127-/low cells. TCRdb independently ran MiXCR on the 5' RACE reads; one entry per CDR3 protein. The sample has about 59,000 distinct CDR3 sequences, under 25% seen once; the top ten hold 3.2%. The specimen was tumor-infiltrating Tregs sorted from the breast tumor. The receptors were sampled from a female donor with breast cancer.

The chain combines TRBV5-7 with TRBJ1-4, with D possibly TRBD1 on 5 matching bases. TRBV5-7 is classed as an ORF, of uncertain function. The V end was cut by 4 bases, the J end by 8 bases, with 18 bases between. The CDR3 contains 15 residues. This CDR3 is CASSVTGFRGEKLFF. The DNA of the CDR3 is TGTGCCAGCAGCGTTACAGGTTTCCGCGGGGAAAAACTGTTTTTT.

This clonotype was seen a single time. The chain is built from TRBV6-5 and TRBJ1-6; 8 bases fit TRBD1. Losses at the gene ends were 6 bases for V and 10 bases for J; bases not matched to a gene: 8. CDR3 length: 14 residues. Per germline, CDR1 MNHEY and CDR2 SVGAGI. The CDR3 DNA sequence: TGTGCCAGCAGGAAGACAGGGGCGGTATCACCCCTCCACTTT. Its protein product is CASRKTGAVSPLHF.

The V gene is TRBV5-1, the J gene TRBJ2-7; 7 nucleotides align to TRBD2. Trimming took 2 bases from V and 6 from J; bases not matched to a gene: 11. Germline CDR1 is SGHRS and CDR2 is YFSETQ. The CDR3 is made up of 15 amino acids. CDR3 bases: TGCGCCAGCAGCTTAGGCGGGAGTAATTTGGGCGAGCAGTACTTC. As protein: CASSLGGSNLGEQYF.

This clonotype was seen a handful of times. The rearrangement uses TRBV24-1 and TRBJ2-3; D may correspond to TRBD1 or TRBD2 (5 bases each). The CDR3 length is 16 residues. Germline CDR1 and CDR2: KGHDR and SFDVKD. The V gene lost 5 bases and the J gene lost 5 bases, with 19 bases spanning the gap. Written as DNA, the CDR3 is TGTGCCACCAGTGCCTCGGACACCACGAGGGGAGATACGCAGTATTTT. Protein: CATSASDTTRGDTQYF.

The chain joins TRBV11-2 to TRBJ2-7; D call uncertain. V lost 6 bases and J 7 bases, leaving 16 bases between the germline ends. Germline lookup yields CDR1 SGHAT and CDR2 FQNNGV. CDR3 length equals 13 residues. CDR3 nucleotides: TGTGCCAGCAGAAGTCTCGACGGTGGGGAGCAGTACTTC. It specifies CASRSLDGGEQYF.

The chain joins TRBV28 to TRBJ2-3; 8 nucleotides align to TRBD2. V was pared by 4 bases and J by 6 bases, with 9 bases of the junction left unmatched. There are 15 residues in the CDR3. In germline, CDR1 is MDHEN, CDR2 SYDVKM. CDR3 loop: CASSSAGDGADTQYF. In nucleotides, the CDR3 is TGTGCCAGCAGTTCAGCGGGAGACGGTGCGGATACGCAGTATTTT.

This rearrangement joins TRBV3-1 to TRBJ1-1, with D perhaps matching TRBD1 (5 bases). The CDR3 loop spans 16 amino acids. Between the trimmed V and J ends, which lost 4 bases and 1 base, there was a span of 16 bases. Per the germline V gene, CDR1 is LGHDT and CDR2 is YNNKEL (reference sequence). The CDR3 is CASSRGVLAWNTEAFF. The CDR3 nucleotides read TGTGCCAGCAGCCGGGGGGTCCTCGCGTGGAACACTGAAGCTTTCTTT.

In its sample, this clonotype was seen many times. The CDR3 reads CASSLGHSYEQYF. The CDR3 DNA follows: TGCGCCAGCAGCTTGGGACACTCCTACGAGCAGTACTTC. The rearrangement links TRBV5-1 to TRBJ2-7; D is unresolved. CDR3 length: 13 residues. Trimming cost V 0 bases and J 0 bases, with 4 bases left between them. Germline lookup yields CDR1 SGHRS and CDR2 YFSETQ.

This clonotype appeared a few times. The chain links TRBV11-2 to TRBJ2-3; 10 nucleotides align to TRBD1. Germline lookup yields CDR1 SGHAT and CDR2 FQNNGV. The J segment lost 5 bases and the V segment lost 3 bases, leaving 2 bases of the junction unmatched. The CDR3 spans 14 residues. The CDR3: CASSLTGGKDTQYF. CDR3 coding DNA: TGTGCCAGCAGCTTGACAGGGGGCAAAGATACGCAGTATTTT. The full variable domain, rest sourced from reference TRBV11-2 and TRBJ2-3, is EAGVAQSPRYKIIEKRQSVAFWCNPISGHATLYWYQQILGQGPKLLIQFQNNGVVDDSQLPKDRFSAERLKGVDSTLKIQPAKLEDSAVYLCASSLTGGKDTQYFGPGTRLTVL.

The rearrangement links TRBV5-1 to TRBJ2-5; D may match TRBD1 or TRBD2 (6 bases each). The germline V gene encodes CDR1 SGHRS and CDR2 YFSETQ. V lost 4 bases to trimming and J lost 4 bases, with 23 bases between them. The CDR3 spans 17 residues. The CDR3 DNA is TGCGCCAGCAGCCCCCGACCCGCCGGGGGCTCGGGAGAGACCCAGTACTTC. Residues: CASSPRPAGGSGETQYF.

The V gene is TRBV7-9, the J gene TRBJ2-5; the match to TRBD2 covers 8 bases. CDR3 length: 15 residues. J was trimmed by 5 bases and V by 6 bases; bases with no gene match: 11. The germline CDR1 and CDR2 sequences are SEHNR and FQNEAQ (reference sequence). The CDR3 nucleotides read TGTGCCAGCAGACCCATTAGCGGGGCGCGGGAGACCCAGTACTTC. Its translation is CASRPISGARETQYF.

CDR3 sequence reads: CASSPRSGSTDTQYF. The CDR3 nucleotides are TGCGCCAGCAGCCCCCGCAGCGGGAGTACAGATACGCAGTATTTT. The chain has TRBV5-1 and TRBJ2-3, with 8 positions matching TRBD2. V dropped 4 bases and J dropped 3; count of bases not matched to a gene: 7. The germline V gene encodes CDR1 SGHRS and CDR2 YFSETQ. The CDR3 is 15 residues long.

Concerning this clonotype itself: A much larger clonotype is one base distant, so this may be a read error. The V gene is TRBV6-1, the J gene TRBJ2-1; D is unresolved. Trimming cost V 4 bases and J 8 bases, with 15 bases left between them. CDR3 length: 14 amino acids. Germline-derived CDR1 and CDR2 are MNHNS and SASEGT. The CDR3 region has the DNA TGTGCCAGCAGTGCTGCCACGACGGGCGATGAGCAGTTCTTC. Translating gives CASSAATTGDEQFF.

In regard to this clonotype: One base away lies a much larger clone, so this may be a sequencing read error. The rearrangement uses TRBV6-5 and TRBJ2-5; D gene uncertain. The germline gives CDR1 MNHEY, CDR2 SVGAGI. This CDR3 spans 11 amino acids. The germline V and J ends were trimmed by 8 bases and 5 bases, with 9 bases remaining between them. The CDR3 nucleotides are TGTGCCAGCCAAGGGTTGGAGACCCAGTACTTC. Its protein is CASQGLETQYF.

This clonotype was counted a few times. The DNA for the CDR3 is TGTGCCAGCAGCTGCACAGACAATGAGCAGTTCTTC. It translates to CASSCTDNEQFF. The rearrangement uses TRBV7-2 and TRBJ2-1; D is ambiguous. This CDR3 has 12 amino acids. Trimming pared 4 bases from V and 5 bases from J, leaving 6 bases between. CDR1 and CDR2 (germline): SGHTA, FQGNSA.

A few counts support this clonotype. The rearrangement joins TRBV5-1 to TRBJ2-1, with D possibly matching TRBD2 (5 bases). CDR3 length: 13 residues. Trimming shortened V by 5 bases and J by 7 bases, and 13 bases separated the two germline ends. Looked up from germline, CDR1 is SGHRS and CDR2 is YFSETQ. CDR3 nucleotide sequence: TGCGCCAGCAGGAAGGGAGAAGGGAATGAGCAGTTCTTC. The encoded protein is CASRKGEGNEQFF.

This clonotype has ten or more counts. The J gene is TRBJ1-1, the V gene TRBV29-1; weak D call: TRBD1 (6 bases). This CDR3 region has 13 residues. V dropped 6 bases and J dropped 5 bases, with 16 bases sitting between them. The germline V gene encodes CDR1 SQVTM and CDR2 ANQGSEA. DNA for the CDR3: TGCAGCGTCGCTTACAGGGAGACGACTGAAGCTTTCTTT. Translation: CSVAYRETTEAFF.

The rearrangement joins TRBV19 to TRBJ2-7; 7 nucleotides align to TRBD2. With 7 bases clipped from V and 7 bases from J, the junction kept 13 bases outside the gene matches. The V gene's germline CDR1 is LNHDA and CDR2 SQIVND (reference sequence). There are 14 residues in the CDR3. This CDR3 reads CASKRAGPSDEQYF. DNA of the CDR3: TGTGCCAGTAAGAGAGCGGGGCCCTCGGATGAGCAGTACTTC.

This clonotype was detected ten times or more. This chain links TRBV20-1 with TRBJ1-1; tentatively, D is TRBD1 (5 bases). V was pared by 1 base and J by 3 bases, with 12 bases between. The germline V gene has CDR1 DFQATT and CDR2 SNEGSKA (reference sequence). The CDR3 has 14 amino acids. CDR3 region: CSARVSQVYTEAFF. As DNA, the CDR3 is TGCAGTGCTAGAGTGTCACAGGTTTACACTGAAGCTTTCTTT.

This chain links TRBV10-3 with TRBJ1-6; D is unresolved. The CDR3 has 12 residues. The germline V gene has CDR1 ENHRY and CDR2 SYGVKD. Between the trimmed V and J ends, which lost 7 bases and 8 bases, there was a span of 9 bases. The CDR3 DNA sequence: TGTGCCATCAAAGGACGGGATTCACCCCTCCACTTT. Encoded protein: CAIKGRDSPLHF.

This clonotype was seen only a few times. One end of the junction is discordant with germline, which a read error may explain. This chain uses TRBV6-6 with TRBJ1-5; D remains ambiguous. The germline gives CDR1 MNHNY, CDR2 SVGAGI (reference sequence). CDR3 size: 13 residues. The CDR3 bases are TGTGCCAGCAGTACTAGTAGCACTCAGCCCCAGCATTTT. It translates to CASSTSSTQPQHF.

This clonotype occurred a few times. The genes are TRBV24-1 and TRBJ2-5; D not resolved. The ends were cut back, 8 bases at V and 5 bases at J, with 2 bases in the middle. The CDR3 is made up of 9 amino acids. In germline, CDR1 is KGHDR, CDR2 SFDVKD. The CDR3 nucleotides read TGTGCCACCATCGAGACCCAGTACTTC. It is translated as CATIETQYF.

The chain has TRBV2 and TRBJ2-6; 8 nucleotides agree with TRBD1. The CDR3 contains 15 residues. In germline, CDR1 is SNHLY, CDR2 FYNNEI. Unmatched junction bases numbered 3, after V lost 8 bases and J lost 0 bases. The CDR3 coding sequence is TGTGCCAGCCGGACAGGGTACTCTGGGGCCAACGTCCTGACTTTC. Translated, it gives CASRTGYSGANVLTF.

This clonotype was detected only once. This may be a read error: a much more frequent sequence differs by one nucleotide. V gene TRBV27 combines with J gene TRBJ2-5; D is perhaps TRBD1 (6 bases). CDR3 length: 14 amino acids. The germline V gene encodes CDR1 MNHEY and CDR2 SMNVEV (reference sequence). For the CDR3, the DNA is TGTGCCAGCAGGTTATCGGGAAGGGGGGAGACCCAGTACTTC. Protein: CASRLSGRGETQYF.

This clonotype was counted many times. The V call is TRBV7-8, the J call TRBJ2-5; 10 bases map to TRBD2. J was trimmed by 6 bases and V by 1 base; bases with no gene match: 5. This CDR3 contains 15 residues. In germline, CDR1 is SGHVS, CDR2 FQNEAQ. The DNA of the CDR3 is TGTGCCAGCAGCTTAGTCGGGACTAGCGACCAGACCCAGTACTTC. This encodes CASSLVGTSDQTQYF.

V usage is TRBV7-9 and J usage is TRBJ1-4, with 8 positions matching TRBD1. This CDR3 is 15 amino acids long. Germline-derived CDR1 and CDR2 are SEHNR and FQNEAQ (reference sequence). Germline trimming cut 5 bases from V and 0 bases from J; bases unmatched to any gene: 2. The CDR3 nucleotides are TGTGCCAGCAGCCGGGGACAGGCAACTAATGAAAAACTGTTTTTT. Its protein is CASSRGQATNEKLFF.

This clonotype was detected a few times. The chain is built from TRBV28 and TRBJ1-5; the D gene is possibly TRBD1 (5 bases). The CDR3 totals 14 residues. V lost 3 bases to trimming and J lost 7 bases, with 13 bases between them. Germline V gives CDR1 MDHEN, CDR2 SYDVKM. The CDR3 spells CASSFRRGQQPQHF. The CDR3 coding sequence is TGTGCCAGCAGTTTTAGGAGGGGCCAGCAGCCCCAGCATTTT.

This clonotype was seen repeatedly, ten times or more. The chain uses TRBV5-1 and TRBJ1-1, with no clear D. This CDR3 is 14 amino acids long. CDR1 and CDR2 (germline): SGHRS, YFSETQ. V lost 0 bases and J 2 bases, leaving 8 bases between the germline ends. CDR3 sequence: CASSLGLLNTEAFF. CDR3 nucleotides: TGCGCCAGCAGCTTGGGATTGCTTAACACTGAAGCTTTCTTT.